The clone carrying this T cell receptor beta chain came up a few times. Antigen: not known. TCR beta CDR3 regions were amplified from RNA. Primed by the HTBI set, a first-round RT-PCR was run on the TCR CDR3. TCRdb called the multiplex PCR reads again in MiXCR, with one record for every CDR3 protein. The table includes a few hundred thousand distinct CDR3 sequences, 19% detected once. A patient was excluded if there was uncontrolled infection, other autoimmune disease, pregnancy or lactation. Isolation of PBMCs was performed on 8 to 10 ml fresh peripheral blood. This CDR3 contains 15 residues. The germline V gene encodes CDR1 LNHDA and CDR2 SQIVND (reference sequence). The V and J ends lost 5 bases and 6 bases, in that order; junction bases with no gene match: 6. The data originate from a study of T cells in Graves' hyperthyroidism and ophthalmopathy. Notes on the study in general: Most thyroid clonotypes that were expanded above 0.001 also turned up in blood.

The rearrangement joins TRBV19 to TRBJ2-2; 10 bases align to TRBD2. The sequence was collected from a woman between 18 and 29 years old with Graves' hyperthyroidism. Sequencing was performed on blood. Here the CDR3 DNA reads TGTGCCAGTAGTCGAACTAGCGGGACCTCCGGGGAGCTGTTTTTT. Amino acids: CASSRTSGTSGELFF.